Each of the 18 T cell receptor beta chains below was sequenced from the same sample in a study of PD-1 blockade in classical Hodgkin lymphoma. Relapse was seen in all patients after autologous stem cell transplantation, and brentuximab vedotin exposure was variable. Profiled with immunoSEQ multiplex PCR; TCRdb holds only in-frame clones, not every one. The profile shows more than 90,000 clones, 81% of them singletons. Sequencing used peripheral blood mononuclear cells (PBMCs), obtained before the second cycle of nivolumab. All receptors come from a human donor with classical Hodgkin lymphoma.

The rearrangement links TRBV6-6 to TRBJ2-5, with D possibly TRBD2 on 5 matching bases. This CDR3 is 12 amino acids long. Germline V gene data show CDR1 as MNHNY and CDR2 as SVGAGI (reference sequence). V lost 8 bases to trimming and J lost 5 bases, with 12 bases between them. The CDR3 sequence: CASGGTIETQYF. CDR3 bases: TGTGCCAGCGGAGGAACTATTGAGACCCAGTACTTC.

The table lists this clone with a count of one. The rearrangement uses TRBV5-6 and TRBJ1-4; 8 bases are shared with TRBD1. This CDR3 has 14 amino acids. Losses at the gene ends were 4 bases for V and 8 bases for J; bases not matched to a gene: 7. Germline V gene sequence: CDR1 SGHDT, CDR2 YYEEEE. The CDR3 region is CASSTGTGGEKLFF. The DNA for the CDR3 is TGTGCCAGCAGCACCGGGACAGGAGGGGAAAAACTGTTTTTT.

The chain uses TRBV5-4 and TRBJ2-7, with D hard to call. CDR1 and CDR2 from the germline V gene are SGHNT and YYREEE (reference sequence). The CDR3 totals 16 residues. The V and J ends lost 0 bases and 0 bases respectively, with 13 bases between them. CDR3 residues: CASSLARGRSSYEQYF. CDR3 DNA sequence: TGTGCCAGCAGCTTGGCCCGTGGACGGAGCTCCTACGAGCAGTACTTC.

CDR3 sequence (DNA): TGTGCCAGCAGCTCAGGAGGAAACACCATATATTTT. Amino acid sequence: CASSSGGNTIYF. The V call is TRBV9, the J call TRBJ1-3, with unresolved D. Trimming removed 4 bases from V and 4 bases from J, with 6 bases in between. The germline CDR1 and CDR2 sequences are SGDLS and YYNGEE. The length of the CDR3 is 12 residues.

This clone ranks as medium-sized. This rearrangement joins TRBV5-1 to TRBJ1-1; 10 nucleotides match TRBD1. The trim removed 1 base at V and 5 bases at J, leaving 2 bases unmatched. CDR3 length: 14 amino acids. In germline, CDR1 is SGHRS, CDR2 YFSETQ. Here the CDR3 DNA reads TGCGCCAGCAGCTTGTCGGGACAGGGGACTGAAGCTTTCTTT. It codes for CASSLSGQGTEAFF.

CDR3 DNA: TGTGCCAGTAGGCTGAACACTGAAGCTTTCTTT. Translated: CASRLNTEAFF. The chain uses TRBV19 and TRBJ1-1; D not resolved. The V gene's germline CDR1 is LNHDA and CDR2 SQIVND (reference sequence). The CDR3 is made up of 11 amino acids. Trimming pared 6 bases from V and 0 bases from J, leaving 2 bases between.

This clone came up a few times. The V and J genes are TRBV18 and TRBJ1-4; TRBD1 agrees at 10 bases. V was clipped by 0 bases and J by 8 bases; unmatched bases: 3. Germline V gives CDR1 KGHSH, CDR2 LQKENI. The CDR3 contains 15 residues. CDR3 amino acids: CASSPPGQGGEKLFF. For the CDR3, the DNA is TGTGCCAGCTCACCACCAGGACAGGGGGGCGAAAAACTGTTTTTT.

This CDR3 is CASKEGLPNYGYTF. For the CDR3, the DNA is TGTGCCAGTAAGGAAGGTCTCCCTAACTATGGCTACACCTTC. The chain couples TRBV19 to TRBJ1-2; no reliable D call. CDR3 length equals 14 residues. CDR1 LNHDA and CDR2 SQIVND come from the germline V gene (reference sequence). The V end was cut by 7 bases, the J end by 0 bases, with 12 bases between.

This chain uses TRBV10-3 with TRBJ2-3, with 8 bases aligning to TRBD2. The trim removed 7 bases at V and 6 bases at J, leaving 0 bases unmatched. The CDR3 consists of 11 residues. The germline V gene encodes CDR1 ENHRY and CDR2 SYGVKD. CDR3 nucleotides: TGTGCCATCACTAGCGGGGATACGCAGTATTTT. Translated: CAITSGDTQYF.

The rearrangement links TRBV29-1 to TRBJ2-1; D gene uncertain. The CDR3 runs to 12 residues. The germline CDR1 and CDR2 sequences are SQVTM and ANQGSEA. V shed 1 base and J shed 6 bases, with 7 bases lying between them. The CDR3 region is CSVEGAGNEQFF. Here the CDR3 DNA reads TGCAGCGTTGAAGGCGCCGGCAATGAGCAGTTCTTC.

The genes are TRBV13 and TRBJ2-7, with 8 bases identical to TRBD2. Per the germline V gene, CDR1 is PRHDT and CDR2 is FYEKMQ (reference sequence). The CDR3 covers 17 residues. The V and J ends lost 0 bases and 0 bases, in that order; junction bases with no gene match: 7. CDR3 in DNA: TGTGCCAGCAGCTTAGGGGGTAGCGGGAAATACTCCTACGAGCAGTACTTC. It is translated as CASSLGGSGKYSYEQYF.

V gene TRBV9 combines with J gene TRBJ2-7, with TRBD2 matching 8 bases. Trimming removed 4 bases from V and 3 bases from J; junction bases left unmatched: 12. The CDR3 consists of 16 residues. Germline V lookup: CDR1 SGDLS, CDR2 YYNGEE. For the CDR3, the DNA is TGTGCCAGCAGCCCCTCGGTCAAGACTAGCGTCTACGAGCAGTACTTC. It is translated as CASSPSVKTSVYEQYF.

The V gene is TRBV6-1, the J gene TRBJ1-2, with D tentatively TRBD1 (6 bases). Per germline, CDR1 MNHNS and CDR2 SASEGT. V gave up 4 bases and J gave up 4 bases, with 16 bases separating them. This CDR3 spans 15 amino acids. In nucleotides, the CDR3 is TGTGCCAGCAGTGCCGTGGGGGCCGGGGGCTATGGCTACACCTTC. Amino acids: CASSAVGAGGYGYTF.

The chain employs TRBV7-2 and TRBJ2-7; either TRBD1 or TRBD2 may fit D (5 bases each). The length of the CDR3 is 14 residues. Germline V CDR1 and CDR2: SGHTA, FQGNSA. V was clipped by 5 bases and J by 3 bases, with 14 bases between them. Here the CDR3 reads CASSRRDRGYEQYF. CDR3 coding DNA: TGTGCCAGCAGCCGCCGGGACCGCGGCTACGAGCAGTACTTC.

The chain carries TRBV10-3 and TRBJ2-4, with 9 bases aligning to TRBD2. Germline-derived CDR1 and CDR2 are ENHRY and SYGVKD. This CDR3 has 15 amino acids. The V and J ends lost 0 bases and 6 bases, in that order; junction bases with no gene match: 3. CDR3 bases: TGTGCCATCAGTGAGTCGGGACTAGCTGCAAACATTCAGTACTTC. Protein product: CAISESGLAANIQYF.

The V call is TRBV6-5, the J call TRBJ1-2; 9 bases match TRBD1. From germline, CDR1 is MNHEY and CDR2 SVGAGI. J was trimmed by 8 bases and V by 5 bases; bases with no gene match: 9. This CDR3 has 14 residues. CDR3 sequence (DNA): TGTGCCAGCAGTACCGGACAGGGGATAGGGGGCTACACCTTC. Translated: CASSTGQGIGGYTF.

This chain links TRBV10-2 with TRBJ2-2; no clear D. V was pared by 6 bases and J by 6 bases, with 14 bases between. CDR1 and CDR2 (germline): WSHSY, SAAADI. This CDR3 comprises 14 residues. CDR3 nucleotide sequence: TGCGCCAGCAGCACTCTTGCGGCATCCGGGGAGCTGTTTTTT. It codes for CASSTLAASGELFF.

This clone was found a few times. V usage is TRBV9 and J usage is TRBJ2-7; D remains ambiguous. In germline, CDR1 is SGDLS, CDR2 YYNGEE. This CDR3 is 13 amino acids long. V gave up 0 bases and J gave up 5 bases, with 9 bases separating them. The CDR3 DNA reads as TGTGCCAGCAGCGTAGAAGAATGGGACGAGCAGTACTTC. This translates into CASSVEEWDEQYF.